This T cell receptor beta chain was sequenced for a study of control samples from healthy donors and cancer patients. Profiling relied on immunoSEQ multiplex PCR, and the TCRdb table lists in-frame clones only, not all of them. The repertoire holds 150,000 to 200,000 clones, about 86% seen once, with 1.7% in the top ten. Trimming stripped 2 bases from V and 6 bases from J, with 17 bases between. Per germline, CDR1 LNHNV and CDR2 YYDKDF (reference sequence). The CDR3 covers 15 residues. This chain links TRBV15 with TRBJ2-7, with D possibly being TRBD1 (6 bases). Sequenced material: blood. The receptor was isolated from a man between 18 and 35 years old in good health. CDR3 loop: CATSRSQALGGEQYF. For the CDR3, the DNA is TGTGCCACCAGCAGATCACAGGCCCTAGGGGGCGAGCAGTACTTC.